This entry concerns a single T cell receptor beta chain. Its antigen is not yet known. No quality values exist for individual bases; no much larger clone is one base distant. The donors were about 40 Caucasian individuals from Russia, aged roughly 6 to 100 years, who were systemically healthy. Around 10 milliliters of peripheral blood were collected from each donor into EDTA-treated Vacutainer tubes. Ficoll-Paque density-gradient centrifugation was used to isolate PBMCs, with at least 6 million obtained per sample. Total RNA was extracted from PBMCs with Trizol reagent, with at least 5.5 micrograms obtained per sample. For every donor, an aliquot of PBMCs went through flow cytometry to measure the percentages of naive CD45RAhigh/CD27high T cells. This entry belongs to a study of blood T cells in healthy people across ages (dated by TCRdb to between 2014 and 2017). Background on the whole study: In model experiments, template switching captured roughly one uniquely barcoded TCR beta cDNA molecule for every two T cells. To avoid experimental bias, donors of different ages were randomly spread across the sequencing lanes. Using the same blood draw, the study looked at two additional independent replicas of 1 million unique cDNA reads for two donors, one aged 18 to 30 and the other aged 80 or older. Using deep sequencing normalized with unique cDNA molecular identifiers, the study measured how TCR beta repertoire diversity changes with age. The donors were divided into four age groups: young (average approximately 16 years), middle-aged (about 39), aged (about 62) and long-lived (roughly 82).

Libraries were made using 5' RACE. Sequencing was performed on an Illumina HiSeq 2500. The second PCR ran for roughly 7 to 11 cycles and used a J-beta primer mix along with a sample-barcoded 5' primer. Each TCR beta cDNA molecule received a unique molecular identifier from a template-switch 5' adaptor carrying 12 random nucleotides. Each sample yielded at least 3 million CDR3-containing paired-end reads. First-strand cDNA was synthesized from all RNA with the Mint cDNA synthesis kit, primed by a TRBC-specific oligonucleotide. All cDNA was treated with uracil-DNA glycosylase and then went through a first 18-cycle PCR with the universal primers M1SS and BC2_uni_R. The study's own analysis went as follows. For normalization, 1 million high-quality reads were randomly selected from each sample, with every read carrying a distinct molecular identifier. Reads with shared molecular identifiers were discarded instead of being binned into consensus sequences. CDR3 identification, clonotype clustering and error correction used MiTCR with a Q25 quality threshold and the strictest error-elimination algorithm. A nonparametric unseen species model with Euler transformation was used to estimate lower-bound total TCR beta diversity. TCRdb redid the processing of the public reads, applying fastp at Q25 and MiXCR, and retained in-frame beta chains. Entries are consolidated by CDR3 protein sequence, retaining the most common genes and DNA. It is TCRdb's table, rather than the study itself, that gives the V and J calls and clone size. Within this sample are around 600,000 distinct CDR3 sequences, with around half of them counted one time only. About 22% of the sample is held by the ten biggest clonotypes.

From the cysteine through the phenylalanine, the CDR3 covers 14 amino acids. The CDR3 DNA has 42 bases and is translated from base 1. V is shortened by 1 base, J by 10 bases, and the region joining them spans 17 bases. CDR1 and CDR2, per the germline V gene, are SGHTA and FQGNSA. The paper as a whole reports these results and caveats: Observed TCR beta diversity per million T cells fell roughly linearly with age, and a significant reduction was already apparent by age approximately 41. Compared with the aged group, the long-lived group had more naive CD4+ T cells, fewer expanded clones and increased TCR diversity, a pattern suggesting age selection. There was a strong correlation between observed TCR beta diversity and the percentage of naive T cells measured by flow cytometry. The CMV infection status of donors was not known, potentially confounding age-related changes in expanded clonotypes. Estimates of total diversity based on one million sequenced T cells were regarded as lower bounds and as underestimates. Conclusive comparison of naive and antigen-experienced compartments was prevented by the profiling of bulk unsorted PBMCs.

The V and J genes are TRBV7-2 and TRBJ2-7; the D gene cannot be resolved reliably. The sample taken for sequencing was blood. The clonotype originates from a man older than 75 in good health. The DNA is as follows: TGTGCCAGCAGCTTAGGGCAGGTGGGGAATTCCCAGTACTTC. It translates as CASSLGQVGNSQYF.